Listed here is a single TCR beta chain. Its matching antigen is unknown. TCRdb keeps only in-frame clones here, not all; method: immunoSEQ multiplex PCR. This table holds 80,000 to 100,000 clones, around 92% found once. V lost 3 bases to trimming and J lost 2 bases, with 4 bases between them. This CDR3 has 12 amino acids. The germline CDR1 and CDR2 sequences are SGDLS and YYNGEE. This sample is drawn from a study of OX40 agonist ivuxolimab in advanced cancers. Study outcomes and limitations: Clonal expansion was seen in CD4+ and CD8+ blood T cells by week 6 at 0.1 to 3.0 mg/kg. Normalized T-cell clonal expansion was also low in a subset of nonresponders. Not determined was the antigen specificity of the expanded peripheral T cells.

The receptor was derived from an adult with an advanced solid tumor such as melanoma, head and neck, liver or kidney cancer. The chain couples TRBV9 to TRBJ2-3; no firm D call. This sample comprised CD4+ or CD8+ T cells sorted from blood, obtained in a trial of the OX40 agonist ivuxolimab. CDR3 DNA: TGTGCCAGCAGCGAATCCACAGATACGCAGTATTTT. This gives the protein CASSESTDTQYF.